The rows below give T cell receptor beta chains drawn from one sample of a study of T-cell memory formation after mild COVID-19. TCRdb analysed the 5' RACE reads with MiXCR anew, one entry per CDR3 protein. The sample holds 160,000 or so distinct CDR3 sequences, roughly 31% seen once. The sequencing input was PBMCs or a T cell subset sorted from them (not recorded which). The origin of the receptors is an adult woman who had mild COVID-19 (a few samples of this study predate the infection). Cell type and time point are not known. Each CDR3 is given without its conserved first and last residue.

j_call: TRBJ2-5; v_call: TRBV6-6; cdr3_aa: ASSYPTEGVYETQY
j_call: TRBJ2-3; v_call: TRBV18; cdr3_aa: ASSPLVGSTDTQY
j_call: TRBJ2-1; v_call: TRBV11-2; cdr3_aa: ASSFRTSSGEQF
j_call: TRBJ2-5; v_call: TRBV7-2; cdr3_aa: ASSSVKRTVRGTQY
j_call: TRBJ1-1; v_call: TRBV20-1; cdr3_aa: SARVGGALNTEAF
j_call: TRBJ2-7; v_call: TRBV18; cdr3_aa: ASSSSRYEQY
j_call: TRBJ2-2; v_call: TRBV7-2; cdr3_aa: ASSSGGGVAGELF
j_call: TRBJ1-1; v_call: TRBV12-3/TRBV12-4; cdr3_aa: ASSFQATTEAF
j_call: TRBJ2-5; v_call: TRBV7-2; cdr3_aa: ASNLAERGVQETQY
j_call: TRBJ2-4; v_call: TRBV7-9; cdr3_aa: ASSPRTGPAKNIQY
j_call: TRBJ2-3; v_call: TRBV5-1; cdr3_aa: ASSAGQDVDTQY